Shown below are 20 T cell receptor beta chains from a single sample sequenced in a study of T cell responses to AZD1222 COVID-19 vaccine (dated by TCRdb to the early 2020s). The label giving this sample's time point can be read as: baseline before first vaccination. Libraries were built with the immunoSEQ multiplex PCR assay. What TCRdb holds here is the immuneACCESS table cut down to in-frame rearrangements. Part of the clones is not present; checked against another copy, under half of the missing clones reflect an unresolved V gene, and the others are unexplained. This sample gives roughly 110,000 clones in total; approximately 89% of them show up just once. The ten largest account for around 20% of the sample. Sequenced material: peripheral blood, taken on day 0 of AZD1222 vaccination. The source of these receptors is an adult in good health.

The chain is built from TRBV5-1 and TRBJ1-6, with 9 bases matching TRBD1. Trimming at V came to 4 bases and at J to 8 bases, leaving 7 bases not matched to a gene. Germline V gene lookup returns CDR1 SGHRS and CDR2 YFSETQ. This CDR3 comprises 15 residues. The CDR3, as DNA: TGCGCCAGCAGCAAACAGCGACAGGGGGATTCACCCCTCCACTTT. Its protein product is CASSKQRQGDSPLHF.

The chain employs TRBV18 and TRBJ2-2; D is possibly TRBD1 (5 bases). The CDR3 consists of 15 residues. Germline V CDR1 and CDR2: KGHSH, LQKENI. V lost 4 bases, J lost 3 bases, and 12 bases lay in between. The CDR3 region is CASSLKDTYTGELFF. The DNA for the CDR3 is TGTGCCAGCTCACTAAAGGACACCTACACCGGGGAGCTGTTTTTT.

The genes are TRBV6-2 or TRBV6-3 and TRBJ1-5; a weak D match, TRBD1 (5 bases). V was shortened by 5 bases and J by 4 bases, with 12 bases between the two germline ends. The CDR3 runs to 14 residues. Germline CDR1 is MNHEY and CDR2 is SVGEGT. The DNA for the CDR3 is TGTGCCAGCAGTGGAGGGGCCGGGAATCAGCCCCAGCATTTT. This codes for CASSGGAGNQPQHF.

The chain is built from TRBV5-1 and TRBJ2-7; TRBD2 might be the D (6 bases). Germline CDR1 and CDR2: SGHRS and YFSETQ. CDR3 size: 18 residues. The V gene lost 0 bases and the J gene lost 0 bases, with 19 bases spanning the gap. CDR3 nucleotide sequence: TGCGCCAGCAGCTTGGGTCCCGGGGGATATGCCACCTCCTACGAGCAGTACTTC. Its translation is CASSLGPGGYATSYEQYF.

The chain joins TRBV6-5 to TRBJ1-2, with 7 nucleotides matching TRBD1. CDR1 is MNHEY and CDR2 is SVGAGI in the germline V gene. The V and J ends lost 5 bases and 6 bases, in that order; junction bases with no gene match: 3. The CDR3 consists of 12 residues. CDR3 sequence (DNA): TGTGCCAGCAGTCGGACAGGAGATGGCTACACCTTC. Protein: CASSRTGDGYTF.

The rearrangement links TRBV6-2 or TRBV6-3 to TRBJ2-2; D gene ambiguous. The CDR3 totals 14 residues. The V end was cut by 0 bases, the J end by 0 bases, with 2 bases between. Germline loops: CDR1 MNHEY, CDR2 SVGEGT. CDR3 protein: CASSYSPNTGELFF. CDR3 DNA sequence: TGTGCCAGCAGTTACTCTCCGAACACCGGGGAGCTGTTTTTT.

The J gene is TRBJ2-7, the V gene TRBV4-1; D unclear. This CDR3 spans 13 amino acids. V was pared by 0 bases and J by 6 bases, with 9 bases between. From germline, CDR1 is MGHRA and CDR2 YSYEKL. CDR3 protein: CASSQDGWGEQYF. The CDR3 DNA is TGCGCCAGCAGCCAAGATGGGTGGGGCGAGCAGTACTTC.

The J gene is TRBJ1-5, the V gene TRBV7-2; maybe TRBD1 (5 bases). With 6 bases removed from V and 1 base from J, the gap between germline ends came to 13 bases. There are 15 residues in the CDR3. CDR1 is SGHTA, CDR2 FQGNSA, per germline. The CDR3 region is CASRPQGSSNQPQHF. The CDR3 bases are TGTGCCAGCAGACCTCAGGGATCGAGCAATCAGCCCCAGCATTTT. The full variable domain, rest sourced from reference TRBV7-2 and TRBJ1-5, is GAGVSQSPSNKVTEKGKDVELRCDPISGHTALYWYRQSLGQGLEFLIYFQGNSAPDKSGLPSDRFSAERTGGSVSTLTIQRTQQEDSAVYLCASRPQGSSNQPQHFGDGTRLSIL.

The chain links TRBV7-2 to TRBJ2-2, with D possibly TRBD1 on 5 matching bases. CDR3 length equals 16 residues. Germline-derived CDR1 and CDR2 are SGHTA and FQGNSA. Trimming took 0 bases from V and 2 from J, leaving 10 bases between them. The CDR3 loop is CASSLASDTNTGELFF. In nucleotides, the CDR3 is TGTGCCAGCAGCTTAGCTTCGGACACCAACACCGGGGAGCTGTTTTTT.

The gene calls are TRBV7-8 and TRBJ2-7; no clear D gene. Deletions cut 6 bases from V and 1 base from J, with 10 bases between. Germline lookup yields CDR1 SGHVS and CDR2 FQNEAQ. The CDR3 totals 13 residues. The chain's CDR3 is CASRSLTSYEQYF. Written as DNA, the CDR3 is TGTGCCAGCAGATCATTGACATCCTACGAGCAGTACTTC.

The CDR3 nucleotides read TGTGCCAGCAGTTTACCTCTAGCGGGGGGGCTAAATGAGCAGTTCTTC. This gives the protein CASSLPLAGGLNEQFF. The genes are TRBV27 and TRBJ2-1, with 12 bases matching TRBD2. This CDR3 has 16 amino acids. V shed 2 bases, J shed 7 bases, and the junction held 6 bases outside the gene matches. The germline CDR1 and CDR2 sequences are MNHEY and SMNVEV (reference sequence).

CDR3 DNA: TGTGCCAGCAGAGGGTACAGGGTATTCTCGAACAATTCACCCCTCCACTTT. It translates to CASRGYRVFSNNSPLHF. The rearrangement links TRBV2 to TRBJ1-6; D possibly corresponds to TRBD1 (6 bases). V was pared by 6 bases and J by 7 bases, with 22 bases between. The germline CDR1 and CDR2 sequences are SNHLY and FYNNEI. This CDR3 has 17 residues.

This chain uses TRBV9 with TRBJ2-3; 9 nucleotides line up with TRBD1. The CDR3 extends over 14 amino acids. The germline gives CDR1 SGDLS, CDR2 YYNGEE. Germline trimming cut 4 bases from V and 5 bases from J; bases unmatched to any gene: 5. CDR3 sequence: CASSTTGGVDTQYF. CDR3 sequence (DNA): TGTGCCAGCAGCACGACAGGGGGTGTAGATACGCAGTATTTT.

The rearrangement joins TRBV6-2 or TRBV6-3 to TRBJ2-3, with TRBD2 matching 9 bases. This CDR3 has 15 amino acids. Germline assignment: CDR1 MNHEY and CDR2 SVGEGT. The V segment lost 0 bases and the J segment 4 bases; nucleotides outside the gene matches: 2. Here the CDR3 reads CASSYSRGGPDTQYF. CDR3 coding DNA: TGTGCCAGCAGTTACTCGCGGGGGGGGCCAGATACGCAGTATTTT.

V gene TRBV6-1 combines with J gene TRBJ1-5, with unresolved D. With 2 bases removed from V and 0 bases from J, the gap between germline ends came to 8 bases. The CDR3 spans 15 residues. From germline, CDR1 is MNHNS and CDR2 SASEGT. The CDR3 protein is CASSETGYSNQPQHF. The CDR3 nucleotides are TGTGCCAGCAGTGAAACGGGTTATAGCAATCAGCCCCAGCATTTT.

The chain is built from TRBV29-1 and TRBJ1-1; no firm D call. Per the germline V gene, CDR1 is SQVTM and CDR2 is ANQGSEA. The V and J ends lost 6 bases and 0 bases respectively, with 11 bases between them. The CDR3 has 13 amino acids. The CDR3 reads CSVRSQMNTEAFF. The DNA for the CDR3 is TGCAGCGTACGATCCCAGATGAACACTGAAGCTTTCTTT.

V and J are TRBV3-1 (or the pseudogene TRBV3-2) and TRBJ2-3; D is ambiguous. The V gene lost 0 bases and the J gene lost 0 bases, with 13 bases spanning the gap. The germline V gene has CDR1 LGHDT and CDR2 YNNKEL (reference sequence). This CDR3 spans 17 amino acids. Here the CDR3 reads CASSQDVLDLSTDTQYF. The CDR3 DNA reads TGTGCCAGCAGCCAAGATGTCCTAGATCTTAGCACAGATACGCAGTATTTT.

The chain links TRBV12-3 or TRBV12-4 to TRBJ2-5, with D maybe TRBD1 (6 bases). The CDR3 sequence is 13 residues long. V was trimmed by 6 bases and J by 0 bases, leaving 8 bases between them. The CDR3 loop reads CASRTGNQETQYF. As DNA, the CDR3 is TGTGCCAGCAGGACAGGAAACCAAGAGACCCAGTACTTC.

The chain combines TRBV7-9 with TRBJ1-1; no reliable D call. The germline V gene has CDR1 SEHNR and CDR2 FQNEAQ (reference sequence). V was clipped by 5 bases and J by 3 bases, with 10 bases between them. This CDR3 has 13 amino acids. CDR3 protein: CASSPNLDTEAFF. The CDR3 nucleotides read TGTGCCAGCAGCCCGAATCTGGACACTGAAGCTTTCTTT.

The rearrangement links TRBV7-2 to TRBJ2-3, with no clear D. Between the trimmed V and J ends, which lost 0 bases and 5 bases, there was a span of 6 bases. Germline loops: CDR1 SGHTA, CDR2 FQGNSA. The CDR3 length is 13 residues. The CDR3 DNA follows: TGTGCCAGCAGCTTAGCGATACGAGATACGCAGTATTTT. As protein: CASSLAIRDTQYF.